A selection of T cell receptor beta chains follows, all from one sample in a study of T cell changes during pregnancy in multiple sclerosis. Assay: immunoSEQ multiplex PCR; the TCRdb copy retains only in-frame clones and omits some. The sample consists of about 33,000 clones, approximately 92% of them appearing once. Material: PBMCs (not recorded whether the cells were cultured). These receptors all come from a female donor with multiple sclerosis, enrolled in a pregnancy study. Both conserved end residues are part of each CDR3. Fields, in order: D gene, V gene, J gene, CDR3 length, CDR3 protein. D genes are given only for firm matches.

TRBD2	TRBV27	TRBJ2-3	16	CASSTRLAGSTDTQYF
-	TRBV7-2	TRBJ2-1	13	CASSTGGLPSQFF
-	TRBV6-4	TRBJ1-1	13	CASSDGENTEAFF
-	TRBV18	TRBJ1-5	15	CASSPEGSSNQPQHF
-	TRBV5-1	TRBJ1-1	15	CASSPEAGLNTEAFF
-	TRBV2	TRBJ2-1	14	CASTGTEGLNEQFF
TRBD2	TRBV7-3	TRBJ2-7	17	CASSSLGLAKSSYEQYF
TRBD1	TRBV9	TRBJ2-7	15	CASSSQTGGVYEQYF
-	TRBV5-4	TRBJ2-7	15	CASSLDQGSSYEQYF
TRBD1	TRBV28	TRBJ2-7	14	CASTSQGARYEQYF
-	TRBV19	TRBJ2-7	13	CASSNLESYEQYF
TRBD1	TRBV10-3	TRBJ2-1	14	CAIRGQGDFNEQFF
TRBD1	TRBV2	TRBJ1-4	17	CASSFGTGIATNEKLFF
TRBD1	TRBV13	TRBJ1-3	15	CASSSTGLSGNTIYF
TRBD2	TRBV6-5	TRBJ2-7	13	CASRSSGRGEQYF
-	TRBV5-1	TRBJ1-3	14	CASSEQGAGNTIYF
-	TRBV5-1	TRBJ2-3	15	CASSPPAGTTDTQYF
-	TRBV28	TRBJ1-2	12	CASSLARDGYTF
TRBD2	TRBV5-1	TRBJ2-2	14	CASSFTSGSGELFF
-	TRBV5-4	TRBJ1-1	15	CASSLERTDHSEAFF
TRBD2	TRBV18	TRBJ2-7	15	CASSTGTSGNYEQYF
TRBD1	TRBV29-1	TRBJ2-7	13	CSVVGQGNYEQYF
-	TRBV28	TRBJ1-2	14	CASRPPGHGYGYTF
-	TRBV5-4	TRBJ2-7	14	CASSSNWGSYEQYF
-	TRBV7-9	TRBJ2-7	13	CASSLDGPYEQYF
-	TRBV5-4	TRBJ2-1	14	CASSSGGAYNEQFF
-	TRBV5-1	TRBJ2-7	14	CASSLRDARHEQYF
-	TRBV11-1	TRBJ1-1	15	CASSLSGRVDTEAFF